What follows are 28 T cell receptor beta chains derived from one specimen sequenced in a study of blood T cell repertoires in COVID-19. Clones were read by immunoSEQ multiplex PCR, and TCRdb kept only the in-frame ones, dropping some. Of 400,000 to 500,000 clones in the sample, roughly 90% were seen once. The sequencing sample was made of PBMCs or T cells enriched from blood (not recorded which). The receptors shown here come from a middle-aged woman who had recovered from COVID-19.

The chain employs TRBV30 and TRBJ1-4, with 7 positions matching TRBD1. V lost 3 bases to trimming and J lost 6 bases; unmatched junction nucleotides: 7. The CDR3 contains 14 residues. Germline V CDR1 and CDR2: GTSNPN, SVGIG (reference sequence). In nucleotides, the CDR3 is TGTGCCTGGAGGGCCGGGACAGACGATGAAAAACTGTTTTTT. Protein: CAWRAGTDDEKLFF.

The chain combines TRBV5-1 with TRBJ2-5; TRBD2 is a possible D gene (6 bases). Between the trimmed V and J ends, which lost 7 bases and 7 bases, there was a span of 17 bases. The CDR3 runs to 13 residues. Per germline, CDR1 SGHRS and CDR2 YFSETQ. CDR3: CASSSPGVGTQYF. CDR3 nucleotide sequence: TGCGCCAGCTCCTCCCCGGGAGTTGGGACCCAGTACTTC.

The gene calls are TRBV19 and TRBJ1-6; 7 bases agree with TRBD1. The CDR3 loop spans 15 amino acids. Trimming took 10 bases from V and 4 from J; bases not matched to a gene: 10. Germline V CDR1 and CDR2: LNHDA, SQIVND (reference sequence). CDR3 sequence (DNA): TGTGCCACCAGAGAGGGGGCAGGGTATAATTCACCCCTCCACTTT. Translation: CATREGAGYNSPLHF.

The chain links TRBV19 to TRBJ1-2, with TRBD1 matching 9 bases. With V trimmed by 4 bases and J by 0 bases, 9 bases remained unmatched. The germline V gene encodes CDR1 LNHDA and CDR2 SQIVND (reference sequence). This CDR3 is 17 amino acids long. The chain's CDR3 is CASSTPIDRGSNYGYTF. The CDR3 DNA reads TGTGCCAGTAGTACTCCTATAGACAGGGGGTCTAACTATGGCTACACCTTC.

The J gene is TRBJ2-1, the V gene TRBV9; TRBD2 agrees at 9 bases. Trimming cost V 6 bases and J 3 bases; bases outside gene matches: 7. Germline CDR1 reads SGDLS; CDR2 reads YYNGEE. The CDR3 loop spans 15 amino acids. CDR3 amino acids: CASTRASGIYNEQFF. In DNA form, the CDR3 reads TGTGCCAGCACAAGGGCTAGCGGGATCTACAATGAGCAGTTCTTC.

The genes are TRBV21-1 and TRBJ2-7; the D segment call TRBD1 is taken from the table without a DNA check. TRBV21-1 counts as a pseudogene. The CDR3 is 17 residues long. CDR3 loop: CASNSRHRDSPLYEQYF. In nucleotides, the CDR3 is TGTGCCAGCAACAGCAGACACCGGGACAGCCCCCTCTACGAGCAGTACTTC.

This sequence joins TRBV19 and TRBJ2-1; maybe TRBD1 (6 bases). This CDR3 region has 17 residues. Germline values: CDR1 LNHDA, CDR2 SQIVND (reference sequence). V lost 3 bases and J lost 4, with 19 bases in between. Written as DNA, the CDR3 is TGTGCCAGTAGTATCAGGCCACAGGGATGGGATTACAATGAGCAGTTCTTC. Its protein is CASSIRPQGWDYNEQFF.

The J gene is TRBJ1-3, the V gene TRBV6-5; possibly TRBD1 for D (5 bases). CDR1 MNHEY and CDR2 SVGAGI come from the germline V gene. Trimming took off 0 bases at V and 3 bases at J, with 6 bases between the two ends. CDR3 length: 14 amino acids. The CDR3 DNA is TGTGCCAGCAGTTACTCGGACATTGGAAACACCATATATTTT. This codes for CASSYSDIGNTIYF.

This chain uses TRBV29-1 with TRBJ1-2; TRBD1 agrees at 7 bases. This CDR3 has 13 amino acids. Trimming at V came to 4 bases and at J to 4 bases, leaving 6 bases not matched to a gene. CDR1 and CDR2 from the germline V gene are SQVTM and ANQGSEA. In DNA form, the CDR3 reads TGCAGCGTTGCATGGGACAGAGGCTATGGCTACACCTTC. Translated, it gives CSVAWDRGYGYTF. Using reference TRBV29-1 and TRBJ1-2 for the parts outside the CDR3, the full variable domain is SAVISQKPSRDICQRGTSLTIQCQVDSQVTMMFWYRQQPGQSLTLIATANQGSEATYESGFVIDKFPISRPNLTFSTLTVSNMSPEDSSIYLCSVAWDRGYGYTFGSGTRLTVV.

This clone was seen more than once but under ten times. The CDR3 nucleotides are TGTGCCTGGAGTGCCCCAGCCGGGGACAGGGAGATGGGGCCCCAGCATTTT. Encoded protein: CAWSAPAGDREMGPQHF. The chain uses TRBV30 and TRBJ1-5; 9 bases are shared with TRBD1. V trimming: 1 base; J trimming: 9 bases; junction bases outside the gene matches: 16. This CDR3 is 17 amino acids long. Germline V gives CDR1 GTSNPN, CDR2 SVGIG (reference sequence).

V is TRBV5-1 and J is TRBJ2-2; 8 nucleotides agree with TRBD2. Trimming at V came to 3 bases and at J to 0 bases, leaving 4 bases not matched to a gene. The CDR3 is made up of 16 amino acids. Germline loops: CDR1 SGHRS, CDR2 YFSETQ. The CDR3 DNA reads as TGCGCCAGCAGCTGGGGCGGGAGGTCGAACACCGGGGAGCTGTTTTTT. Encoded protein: CASSWGGRSNTGELFF.

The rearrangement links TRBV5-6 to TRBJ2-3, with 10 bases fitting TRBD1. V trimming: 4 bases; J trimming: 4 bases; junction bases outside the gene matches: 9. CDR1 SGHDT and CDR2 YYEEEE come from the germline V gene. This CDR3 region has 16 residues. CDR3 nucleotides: TGTGCCAGCAGCCCCTTGACAGGGGGCTGGGCAGATACGCAGTATTTT. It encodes CASSPLTGGWADTQYF.

The CDR3: CASSEGRAGQDTQYF. The DNA of the CDR3 is TGCGCCAGCAGTGAAGGGCGGGCGGGTCAAGATACGCAGTATTTT. The rearrangement links TRBV10-1 to TRBJ2-3; weak D call: TRBD2 (5 bases). V was cut by 3 bases and J by 5 bases, with 15 bases left in between. CDR1 and CDR2 from the germline V gene are WNHNN and SYGVQD (reference sequence). The CDR3 is 15 amino acids.

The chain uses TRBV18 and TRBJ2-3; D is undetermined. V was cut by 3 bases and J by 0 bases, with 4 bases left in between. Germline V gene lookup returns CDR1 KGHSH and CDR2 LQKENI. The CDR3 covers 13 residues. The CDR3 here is CASSPYSTDTQYF. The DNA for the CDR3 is TGTGCCAGCTCACCTTATAGCACAGATACGCAGTATTTT.

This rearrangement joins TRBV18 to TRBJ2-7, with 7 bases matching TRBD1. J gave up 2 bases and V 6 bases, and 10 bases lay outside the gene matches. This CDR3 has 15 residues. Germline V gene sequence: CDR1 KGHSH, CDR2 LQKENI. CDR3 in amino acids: CASSQKGTATYEQYF. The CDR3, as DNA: TGTGCCAGCTCTCAAAAGGGGACAGCCACCTACGAGCAGTACTTC.

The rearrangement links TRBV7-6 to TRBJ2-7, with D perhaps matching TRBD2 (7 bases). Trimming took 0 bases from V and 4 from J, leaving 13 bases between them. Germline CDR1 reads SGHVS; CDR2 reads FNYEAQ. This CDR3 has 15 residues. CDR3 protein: CASSLAGGAEYEQYF. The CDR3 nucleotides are TGTGCCAGCAGCTTAGCTGGGGGGGCTGAGTACGAGCAGTACTTC.

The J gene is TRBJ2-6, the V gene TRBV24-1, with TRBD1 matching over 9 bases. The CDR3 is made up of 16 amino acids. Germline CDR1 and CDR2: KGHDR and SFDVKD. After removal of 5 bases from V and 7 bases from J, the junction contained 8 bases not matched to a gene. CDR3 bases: TGTGCCACCAGTGCCCTGGACAGGGGAAAAGCCAACGTCCTGACTTTC. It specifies CATSALDRGKANVLTF.

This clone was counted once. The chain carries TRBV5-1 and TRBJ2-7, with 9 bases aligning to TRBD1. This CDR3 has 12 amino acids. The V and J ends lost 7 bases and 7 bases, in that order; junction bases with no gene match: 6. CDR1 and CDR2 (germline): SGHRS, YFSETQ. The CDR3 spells CASVGTGREQYF. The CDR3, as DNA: TGCGCCAGCGTCGGGACAGGGAGGGAGCAGTACTTC.

CDR3: CASSNWDRSVYGYTF. As DNA, the CDR3 is TGTGCCAGCAGCAATTGGGACAGGAGCGTATATGGCTACACCTTC. V gene TRBV5-5 combines with J gene TRBJ1-2, with TRBD1 matching 8 bases. V was clipped by 4 bases and J by 5 bases; unmatched bases: 10. The germline gives CDR1 SGHKS, CDR2 YYEKEE (reference sequence). This CDR3 contains 15 residues.

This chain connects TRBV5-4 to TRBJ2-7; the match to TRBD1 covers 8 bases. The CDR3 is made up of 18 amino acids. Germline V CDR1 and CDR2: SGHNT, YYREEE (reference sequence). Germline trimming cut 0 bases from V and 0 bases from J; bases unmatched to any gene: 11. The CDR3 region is CASSLGTPGQASSYEQYF. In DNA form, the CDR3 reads TGTGCCAGCAGCTTGGGGACCCCGGGACAGGCCAGCTCCTACGAGCAGTACTTC.

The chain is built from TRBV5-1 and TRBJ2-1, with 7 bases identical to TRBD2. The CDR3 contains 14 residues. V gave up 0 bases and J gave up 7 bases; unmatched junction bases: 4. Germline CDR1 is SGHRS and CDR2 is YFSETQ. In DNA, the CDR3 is TGCGCCAGCAGCTTGGGGGAGGGGAGGAATGAGCAGTTCTTC. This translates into CASSLGEGRNEQFF.

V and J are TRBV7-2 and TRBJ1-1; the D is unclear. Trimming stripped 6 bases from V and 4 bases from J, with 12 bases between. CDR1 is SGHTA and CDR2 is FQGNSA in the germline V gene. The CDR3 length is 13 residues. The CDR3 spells CASSLPAATEAFF. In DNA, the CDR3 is TGTGCCAGCAGTCTCCCCGCGGCCACTGAAGCTTTCTTT.

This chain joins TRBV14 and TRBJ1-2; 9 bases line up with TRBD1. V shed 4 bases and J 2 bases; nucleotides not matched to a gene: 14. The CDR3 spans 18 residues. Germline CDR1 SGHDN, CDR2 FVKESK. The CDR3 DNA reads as TGTGCCAGCAGCCCCGGGACAGGGTCCCGTCTGCGGAACTATGGCTACACCTTC. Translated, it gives CASSPGTGSRLRNYGYTF.

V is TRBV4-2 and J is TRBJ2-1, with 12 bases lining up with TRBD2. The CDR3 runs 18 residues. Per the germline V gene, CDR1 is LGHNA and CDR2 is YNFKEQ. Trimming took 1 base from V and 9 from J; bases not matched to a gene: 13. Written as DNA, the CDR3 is TGTGCCAGCAGCCAAGCCTCCCGCCTAGCGGGAGGGCCAGGTGAGCAGTTCTTC. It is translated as CASSQASRLAGGPGEQFF.

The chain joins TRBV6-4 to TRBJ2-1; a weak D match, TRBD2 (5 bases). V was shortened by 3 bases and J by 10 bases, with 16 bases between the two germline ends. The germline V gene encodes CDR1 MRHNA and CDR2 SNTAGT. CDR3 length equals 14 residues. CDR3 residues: CASSETGMRSEQFF. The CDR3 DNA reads TGTGCCAGCAGTGAGACCGGGATGCGGAGCGAGCAGTTCTTC.

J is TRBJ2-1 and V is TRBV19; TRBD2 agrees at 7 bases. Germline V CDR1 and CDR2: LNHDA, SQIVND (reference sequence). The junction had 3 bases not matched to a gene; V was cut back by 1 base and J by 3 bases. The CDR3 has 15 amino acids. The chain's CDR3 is CASSIGAGNYNEQFF. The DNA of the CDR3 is TGTGCCAGTAGTATAGGAGCGGGGAACTACAATGAGCAGTTCTTC. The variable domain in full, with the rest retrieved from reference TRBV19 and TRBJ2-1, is DGGITQSPKYLFRKEGQNVTLSCEQNLNHDAMYWYRQDPGQGLRLIYYSQIVNDFQKGDIAEGYSVSREKKESFPLTVTSAQKNPTAFYLCASSIGAGNYNEQFFGPGTRLTVL.

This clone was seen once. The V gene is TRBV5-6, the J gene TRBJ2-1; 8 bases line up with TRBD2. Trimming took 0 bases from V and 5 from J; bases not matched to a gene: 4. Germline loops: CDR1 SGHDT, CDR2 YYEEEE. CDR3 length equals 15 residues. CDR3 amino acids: CASSLGLAGNNEQFF. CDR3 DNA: TGTGCCAGCAGCTTGGGGCTAGCGGGTAACAATGAGCAGTTCTTC.

The CDR3 loop reads CATQGPSNYGYTF. In nucleotides, the CDR3 is TGTGCCACCCAGGGGCCCTCTAACTATGGCTACACCTTC. This chain uses TRBV21-1 with TRBJ1-2; the table gives TRBD1 as D, unverified against the DNA. TRBV21-1 is a recognized pseudogene. The CDR3 length is 13 residues.